Each of the 7 T cell receptor beta chains below was sequenced from the same sample in a study of cytomegalovirus exposure and HLA in healthy donors. Vbeta (60) and Jbeta (13) primers were used in the PCR. Data came from immunoSEQ multiplex PCR; TCRdb stores just in-frame clones and leaves some out. The table lists 100,000 to 150,000 clones, nearly 85% of them singletons. The sample was PBMCs. These receptors were taken from a boy younger than 18 in good health and CMV-seronegative.

The chain employs TRBV5-4 and TRBJ2-3; D ambiguous. The germline gives CDR1 SGHNT, CDR2 YYREEE (reference sequence). The V gene lost 0 bases and the J gene lost 2 bases, with 7 bases spanning the gap. The CDR3 extends over 14 amino acids. CDR3 amino acids: CASSLGGPTDTQYF. The CDR3 nucleotides read TGTGCCAGCAGCTTGGGCGGCCCCACAGATACGCAGTATTTT.

The genes are TRBV7-9 and TRBJ2-7, with 9 nucleotides matching TRBD1. The CDR3 runs 16 residues. V lost 1 base, J lost 5 bases, and 9 bases stayed unmatched. The V gene's germline CDR1 is SEHNR and CDR2 FQNEAQ (reference sequence). The chain's CDR3 is CASSLVVGQGTDEQYF. CDR3 coding DNA: TGTGCCAGCAGCTTAGTCGTTGGACAGGGGACCGACGAGCAGTACTTC.

V usage is TRBV6-5 and J usage is TRBJ2-7, with 10 bases fitting TRBD2. V lost 4 bases, J lost 3 bases, and 3 bases stayed unmatched. Germline-derived CDR1 and CDR2 are MNHEY and SVGAGI. CDR3 length: 14 residues. CDR3 in amino acids: CASSSTSGVYEQYF. DNA of the CDR3: TGTGCCAGCAGTTCAACTAGCGGGGTCTACGAGCAGTACTTC.

This clone was observed a few times. The chain uses TRBV2 and TRBJ2-1, with 8 bases aligning to TRBD2. Germline V gene lookup returns CDR1 SNHLY and CDR2 FYNNEI. Trimming removed 1 base from V and 3 bases from J; junction bases left unmatched: 11. CDR3 length: 18 residues. CDR3 residues: CASSEVLPGGLFYNEQFF. The CDR3, as DNA: TGTGCCAGCAGTGAAGTTCTTCCGGGAGGGCTGTTCTACAATGAGCAGTTCTTC.

The V and J genes are TRBV5-1 and TRBJ2-5, with 7 bases fitting TRBD2. V dropped 5 bases and J dropped 5; count of bases not matched to a gene: 12. This CDR3 is built from 15 residues. The germline CDR1 and CDR2 sequences are SGHRS and YFSETQ. In DNA, the CDR3 is TGCGCCAGCAGAGGTAGAAGCGGGATCGAGGAGACCCAGTACTTC. It specifies CASRGRSGIEETQYF.

The rearrangement links TRBV2 to TRBJ2-1; the match to TRBD2 covers 10 bases. Germline CDR1 reads SNHLY; CDR2 reads FYNNEI. Losses at the gene ends were 10 bases for V and 9 bases for J; bases not matched to a gene: 9. The CDR3 is 13 amino acids. In nucleotides, the CDR3 is TGTGCCACACTAGCGGGACTGTCGGGTGAGCAGTTCTTC. It translates to CATLAGLSGEQFF.

The genes are TRBV7-2 and TRBJ1-3; TRBD1 aligns across 8 bases. With 4 bases clipped from V and 4 bases from J, the junction kept 6 bases outside the gene matches. The CDR3 extends over 15 amino acids. Germline V CDR1 and CDR2: SGHTA, FQGNSA. The DNA of the CDR3 is TGTGCCAGCAGCTCAACGGGGACAGGCGGAAACACCATATATTTT. It specifies CASSSTGTGGNTIYF.